This T cell receptor (beta chain) was observed in a study of T-cell memory formation after mild COVID-19. On the study more broadly: Among the donors, TCR clusters were largely specific to each donor. Study findings and constraints: The pre-infection memory compartment contained some responding clones, suggesting cross-reactive memory joined.

Constant-segment primers were used for 5'RACE, and the resulting TCR alpha and TCR beta cDNA libraries carried sample barcodes and UMIs. TCRdb reanalysed the 5' RACE reads using MiXCR and keeps one entry per CDR3 protein. The sample records about 110,000 distinct CDR3 sequences, about 15% being singletons. About this clonotype itself: Its antigen is not identified.

Germline CDR1 is MDHEN and CDR2 is SYDVKM. V lost 0 bases, J lost 0 bases, and 18 bases lay in between. The CDR3 is made up of 20 amino acids. This clonotype was sampled from a man aged 18 to 30 who had mild COVID-19 (a few samples of this study predate the infection). Cell type and time point are not known. The V call is TRBV28, the J call TRBJ1-6; D is possibly TRBD1 (5 bases). Sequencing was performed on PBMCs or a T cell subset sorted from them (not recorded which). Written as DNA, the CDR3 is TGTGCCAGCAGTTTATGGGGTGGCTCGGCAGGGAGCTCCTATAATTCACCCCTCCACTTT. It specifies CASSLWGGSAGSSYNSPLHF.